This entry lists 13 T cell receptor beta chains sequenced from one sample in a study of CD8+CD57+ T cells in acquired aplastic anemia. The TCR beta profiling, which covered VDJ combination and CDR3 sequence, was carried out using genomic DNA as the template. Via MiXCR, TCRdb re-called the reads, giving one row per CDR3 protein. The data contain more than 150,000 distinct CDR3 sequences, around 50% of them singletons. Sequencing involved patients with CD8+CD57+ cell expansion previously shown by flow cytometry. What was sequenced was sorted CD4+, CD8+, or CD8+CD57+ T cells (not recorded which) from PBMCs. These receptors were collected from a human donor with aplastic anemia.

This clonotype came up once. This chain joins TRBV20-1 and TRBJ2-7, with TRBD1 matching over 9 bases. The CDR3 has 16 residues. V lost 2 bases to trimming and J lost 6 bases; unmatched junction nucleotides: 14. Germline lookup yields CDR1 DFQATT and CDR2 SNEGSKA (reference sequence). This CDR3 reads CSARSDRDRVLFEQYF. The CDR3 DNA reads TGCAGTGCTAGATCGGACCGGGACAGGGTCCTGTTCGAGCAGTACTTC.

This chain joins TRBV29-1 and TRBJ1-2; no clear D. CDR1 is SQVTM, CDR2 ANQGSEA, per germline. The V end lost 7 bases, the J end lost 9 bases, and 15 bases lay between the germline ends. The CDR3 runs to 11 residues. As DNA, the CDR3 is TGCAGCGCCGCTGCTGGAGGGCGCTACACCTTC. Its translation: CSAAAGGRYTF.

A remark on this clonotype: Compared with germline, one end of the junction differs, possibly owing to a read error. The chain employs TRBV20-1 and TRBJ1-1, with a possible D match to TRBD1 (6 bases). The CDR3 runs 14 residues. The germline gives CDR1 DFQATT, CDR2 SNEGSKA (reference sequence). The CDR3 reads CSARNREGSTEASF. The CDR3 region has the DNA TGCAGTGCTAGAAACAGGGAAGGAAGCACTGAAGCTTCCTTT.

V and J are TRBV25-1 and TRBJ2-3; TRBD2 agrees at 8 bases. Germline CDR1 and CDR2: MGHDK and SYGVNS. There are 16 residues in the CDR3. The V and J ends lost 8 bases and 2 bases, in that order; junction bases with no gene match: 12. The CDR3 loop reads CASSPGVGGATDTQYF. CDR3 DNA: TGTGCCAGCTCACCAGGCGTCGGGGGGGCCACAGATACGCAGTATTTT. Combining the CDR3 with reference TRBV25-1 and TRBJ2-3 gives the whole variable domain EADIYQTPRYLVIGTGKKITLECSQTMGHDKMYWYQQDPGMELHLIHYSYGVNSTEKGDLSSESTVSRIRTEHFPLTLESARPSHTSQYLCASSPGVGGATDTQYFGPGTRLTVL.

This clonotype was seen a few times. The V call is TRBV25-1, the J call TRBJ1-2; D call uncertain. The V end lost 9 bases, the J end lost 4 bases, and 18 bases lay between the germline ends. Germline-derived CDR1 and CDR2 are MGHDK and SYGVNS. This CDR3 has 14 amino acids. The CDR3 spells CASSPTGPGYGYTF. As DNA, the CDR3 is TGTGCCAGTAGTCCGACGGGTCCGGGCTATGGCTACACCTTC.

The genes are TRBV5-1 and TRBJ2-1; D is unclear. The CDR3 is 13 amino acids. V was clipped by 4 bases and J by 7 bases, with 12 bases between them. Germline V gene sequence: CDR1 SGHRS, CDR2 YFSETQ. The CDR3 protein is CASSLSERNEQFF. The CDR3 DNA is TGCGCCAGCAGCCTGTCAGAGAGGAATGAGCAGTTCTTC.

This clonotype has at least ten counts. The chain is built from TRBV6-5 and TRBJ2-7; 9 nucleotides align to TRBD1. Germline values: CDR1 MNHEY, CDR2 SVGAGI. The ends lost 6 bases at V and 4 bases at J; junction bases unmatched: 10. The CDR3 has 15 amino acids. DNA for the CDR3: TGTGCCAGCAGCACAGGGGGCACCGGGGGGTACGAGCAGTACTTC. The encoded protein is CASSTGGTGGYEQYF.

The chain is built from TRBV12-3 or TRBV12-4 and TRBJ1-2, with D possibly being TRBD1 (6 bases). Between the trimmed V and J ends, which lost 3 bases and 8 bases, there was a span of 16 bases. CDR3 length equals 14 residues. CDR3 sequence: CASSFQQGSSGYTF. CDR3 nucleotides: TGTGCCAGCAGTTTTCAACAGGGTTCGTCCGGCTACACCTTC.

A remark on this clonotype: Because the CDR3 is missing its conserved closing phenylalanine or tryptophan, this is likely a read error. The V call is TRBV10-3, the J call TRBJ2-7; perhaps TRBD1 as D (6 bases). This CDR3 spans 12 amino acids. The V and J ends lost 9 bases and 2 bases respectively, with 11 bases between them. The germline V gene has CDR1 ENHRY and CDR2 SYGVKD. The CDR3 sequence is CAIGTSPYEQYS. The CDR3 coding sequence is TGTGCCATTGGGACAAGCCCCTACGAGCAGTACTCC.

Comment on this clonotype: Compared with germline, one end of the junction differs, possibly owing to a read error. The chain uses TRBV25-1 and TRBJ1-2, with D possibly matching TRBD1 (6 bases). This CDR3 spans 18 amino acids. Germline CDR1 MGHDK, CDR2 SYGVNS. The CDR3, as DNA: TGTGCCAGCAGCGCCTATCCGGGACAAGGCGGCGCTGGCTATGGCTGCACCTTC. It yields the protein CASSAYPGQGGAGYGCTF.

For this clonotype: Since a much larger clone is just one base distant, this may be a read error. V and J are TRBV20-1 and TRBJ2-4; 12 bases line up with TRBD2. Germline-derived CDR1 and CDR2 are DFQATT and SNEGSKA (reference sequence). The CDR3 totals 16 residues. The CDR3 here is CSARPTSGGAKDIQYF. CDR3 DNA: TGCAGTGCTAGACCGACTAGCGGGGGAGCCAAAGACATTCAGTACTTC.

Ten or more counts support this clonotype. The rearrangement joins TRBV20-1 to TRBJ1-6; 7 nucleotides match TRBD1. CDR3 length equals 16 residues. Per the germline V gene, CDR1 is DFQATT and CDR2 is SNEGSKA (reference sequence). The junction had 6 bases not matched to a gene; V was cut back by 3 bases and J by 1 base. CDR3 sequence (DNA): TGCAGTGCTAGCTCAGGGGGGAGATCCTATAATTCACCCCTCCACTTT. Its translation is CSASSGGRSYNSPLHF.

The chain employs TRBV5-5 and TRBJ1-1, with D hard to call. The germline CDR1 and CDR2 sequences are SGHKS and YYEKEE (reference sequence). This CDR3 has 14 amino acids. The ends were cut back, 0 bases at V and 4 bases at J, with 10 bases in the middle. The CDR3 sequence: CASSLVGIVTEAFF. The CDR3 nucleotides are TGTGCCAGCAGCTTGGTGGGTATAGTCACTGAAGCTTTCTTT.